The 23 T cell receptor beta chains below all came from one sample that was sequenced in a study of cytomegalovirus exposure and HLA in healthy donors. Primers included in the PCR were 60 Vbeta and 13 Jbeta primers. The repertoire was sequenced with immunoSEQ multiplex PCR; TCRdb's copy has only in-frame clones and lacks some. This table holds more than 150,000 clones, 82% found once. The sample was PBMCs. The receptors originated from a man aged 40-49 years in good health and CMV-seronegative.

J is TRBJ2-7 and V is TRBV5-1; perhaps TRBD1 as D (6 bases). The V and J ends lost 3 bases and 5 bases respectively, with 15 bases between them. The CDR3 is 14 amino acids. In germline, CDR1 is SGHRS, CDR2 YFSETQ. The CDR3 protein is CASSSGTRVHEQYF. The DNA of the CDR3 is TGCGCCAGCAGCTCAGGGACAAGGGTTCACGAGCAGTACTTC.

In this sample, this clone turned up a few times. The rearrangement joins TRBV21-1 to TRBJ1-4. TRBV21-1 is a pseudogene locus. The CDR3 has 14 amino acids. CDR3 nucleotides: TGTGCCAGCAGGAAAAATACAACTAATGAAAAACTGTTTTTT. It translates to CASRKNTTNEKLFF.

The chain couples TRBV6-5 to TRBJ2-1; 8 bases fit TRBD2. This CDR3 has 14 residues. Germline V gene lookup returns CDR1 MNHEY and CDR2 SVGAGI. With V trimmed by 6 bases and J by 3 bases, 4 bases remained unmatched. The CDR3 DNA reads as TGTGCCAGCAGCGGGGGGGGGAGCTACAATGAGCAGTTCTTC. Translation gives CASSGGGSYNEQFF.

This clone was counted only a few times. The J gene is TRBJ1-4, the V gene TRBV5-5, with no clear D. V was clipped by 4 bases and J by 8 bases, with 15 bases between them. This CDR3 has 14 residues. From germline, CDR1 is SGHKS and CDR2 YYEKEE (reference sequence). This CDR3 is CASSPGMVNEKLFF. In DNA form, the CDR3 reads TGTGCCAGCAGCCCCGGGATGGTTAACGAAAAACTGTTTTTT.

The chain joins TRBV7-3 to TRBJ1-2, with D hard to call. Germline V gene sequence: CDR1 SGHTA, CDR2 FQGTGA. Trimming took 1 base from V and 8 from J, leaving 8 bases between them. The CDR3 is 12 amino acids. The CDR3: CASSLNGNGYTF. DNA for the CDR3: TGTGCCAGCAGCTTAAACGGGAACGGCTACACCTTC.

This rearrangement joins TRBV15 to TRBJ2-1; D unresolved. Trimming shortened V by 0 bases and J by 7 bases, and 16 bases separated the two germline ends. The CDR3 has 16 residues. Looked up from germline, CDR1 is LNHNV and CDR2 is YYDKDF (reference sequence). In DNA, the CDR3 is TGTGCCACCAGCAGAGATCCCAATCCGGTGCGAAATGAGCAGTTCTTC. Protein product: CATSRDPNPVRNEQFF.

The CDR3 DNA sequence: TGTGCCAGCAGTCCAGGGACTAGCGGGAGGAACGAGCAGTACTTC. Residues: CASSPGTSGRNEQYF. The gene calls are TRBV27 and TRBJ2-7; 15 bases align to TRBD2. Per the germline V gene, CDR1 is MNHEY and CDR2 is SMNVEV (reference sequence). There are 15 residues in the CDR3. The V and J ends lost 5 bases and 5 bases, in that order; junction bases with no gene match: 4.

The V gene is TRBV5-1, the J gene TRBJ2-1; maybe TRBD1 (5 bases). Trimming pared 2 bases from V and 0 bases from J, leaving 12 bases between. The CDR3 sequence is 16 residues long. Germline values: CDR1 SGHRS, CDR2 YFSETQ. The CDR3 nucleotides are TGCGCCAGCAGCTTTGACAGATTAACCTCCTACAATGAGCAGTTCTTC. Its translation is CASSFDRLTSYNEQFF.

V usage is TRBV11-3 and J usage is TRBJ2-3; D is possibly TRBD1 (6 bases). V dropped 1 base and J dropped 6 bases, with 17 bases sitting between them. Germline CDR1 SGHNT, CDR2 YENEEA. CDR3 length equals 16 residues. The CDR3 here is CASSLGGQPGKDTQYF. DNA of the CDR3: TGTGCCAGCAGCTTAGGCGGACAGCCGGGAAAGGATACGCAGTATTTT.

This clone was detected a few times. The rearrangement uses TRBV6-1 and TRBJ1-2; D is perhaps TRBD1 (6 bases). CDR1 MNHNS and CDR2 SASEGT come from the germline V gene. Trimming took off 2 bases at V and 7 bases at J, with 11 bases between the two ends. The CDR3 has 13 amino acids. For the CDR3, the DNA is TGTGCCAGCAGTGAATCAGGGGTCGGTGGCTACACCTTC. Translating it yields CASSESGVGGYTF.

The CDR3 spells CASSTGLAGPDTQYF. For the CDR3, the DNA is TGTGCCAGCAGCACGGGGTTAGCGGGTCCAGATACGCAGTATTTT. V gene TRBV27 combines with J gene TRBJ2-3, with TRBD2 matching 7 bases. Per the germline V gene, CDR1 is MNHEY and CDR2 is SMNVEV (reference sequence). V shed 6 bases, J shed 4 bases, and the junction held 10 bases outside the gene matches. The CDR3 runs to 15 residues.

This chain joins TRBV6-6 and TRBJ2-2, with 7 bases that match TRBD1. Per germline, CDR1 MNHNY and CDR2 SVGAGI (reference sequence). There are 16 residues in the CDR3. Losses at the gene ends were 6 bases for V and 4 bases for J; bases not matched to a gene: 11. CDR3 in amino acids: CASSQTGDRSTGELFF. Here the CDR3 DNA reads TGTGCCAGCAGCCAAACCGGGGACAGAAGCACCGGGGAGCTGTTTTTT.

The chain links TRBV29-1 to TRBJ1-1; D is perhaps TRBD1 (5 bases). The germline V gene has CDR1 SQVTM and CDR2 ANQGSEA. V gave up 3 bases and J gave up 11 bases, with 16 bases separating them. The CDR3 length is 12 residues. Written as DNA, the CDR3 is TGCAGCGTTGATCAGGGTCGTTTGAAGGCTTTCTTT. Translated, it gives CSVDQGRLKAFF.

The table lists this clone with a count of one. This rearrangement joins TRBV27 to TRBJ1-1; D might be TRBD1 (5 bases). Trimming removed 1 base at V and 3 bases at J, with 9 bases between. Germline V lookup: CDR1 MNHEY, CDR2 SMNVEV (reference sequence). The CDR3 contains 14 residues. The CDR3 DNA is TGTGCCAGCAGTTTATGGCGGGGCTACACTGAAGCTTTCTTT. It codes for CASSLWRGYTEAFF.

CDR3 nucleotides: TGTGCCAGCAGCTTGATAAGCGGGCGGGCGGATACGCAGTATTTT. This encodes CASSLISGRADTQYF. The chain combines TRBV7-8 with TRBJ2-3; TRBD2 is a possible D gene (6 bases). This CDR3 has 15 residues. The V and J ends lost 3 bases and 6 bases respectively, with 16 bases between them. The germline gives CDR1 SGHVS, CDR2 FQNEAQ.

This clone was counted between two and nine times. This rearrangement joins TRBV27 to TRBJ2-7, with 7 bases aligning to TRBD2. CDR3 length equals 14 residues. The junction had 8 bases not matched to a gene; V was cut back by 6 bases and J by 3 bases. CDR1 MNHEY and CDR2 SMNVEV come from the germline V gene (reference sequence). For the CDR3, the DNA is TGTGCCAGCAGCAGCGGGGACTGGGACTACGAGCAGTACTTC. As protein: CASSSGDWDYEQYF.

The genes are TRBV28 and TRBJ1-2; 10 bases align to TRBD1. The CDR3 totals 13 residues. After removal of 10 bases from V and 2 bases from J, the junction contained 4 bases not matched to a gene. Per the germline V gene, CDR1 is MDHEN and CDR2 is SYDVKM. CDR3 sequence (DNA): TGTGCCATCCAGGACAGGGGGAACTATGGCTACACCTTC. It translates to CAIQDRGNYGYTF.

This sequence joins TRBV15 and TRBJ2-4, with D possibly being TRBD1 (6 bases). This CDR3 is 15 amino acids long. V shed 3 bases and J shed 2 bases, with 11 bases lying between them. Per the germline V gene, CDR1 is LNHNV and CDR2 is YYDKDF (reference sequence). The CDR3 loop is CATSRFQGTKNIQYF. The CDR3 DNA reads TGTGCCACCAGCAGGTTTCAGGGGACCAAAAACATTCAGTACTTC.

J is TRBJ2-7 and V is TRBV7-8; 13 nucleotides align to TRBD2. Unmatched junction bases numbered 5, after V lost 5 bases and J lost 4 bases. Germline V gene data show CDR1 as SGHVS and CDR2 as FQNEAQ. CDR3 length: 15 amino acids. The DNA of the CDR3 is TGTGCCAGCAGCCGGGGGACTAGCGGGACGTACGAGCAGTACTTC. It encodes CASSRGTSGTYEQYF.

The rearrangement links TRBV2 to TRBJ2-1, with D perhaps matching TRBD2 (5 bases). Germline CDR1 reads SNHLY; CDR2 reads FYNNEI. The CDR3 sequence is 14 residues long. V dropped 4 bases and J dropped 1 base, with 8 bases sitting between them. The CDR3 sequence is CASSVTGSYNEQFF. The CDR3 nucleotides are TGTGCCAGCAGTGTTACGGGGTCCTACAATGAGCAGTTCTTC.

The CDR3 here is CASSRGRPNTEAFF. CDR3 DNA sequence: TGTGCCAGCAGTAGGGGGCGGCCGAACACTGAAGCTTTCTTT. The rearrangement links TRBV6-5 to TRBJ1-1, with 7 positions matching TRBD1. CDR1 MNHEY and CDR2 SVGAGI come from the germline V gene. The CDR3 spans 14 residues. With 5 bases clipped from V and 1 base from J, the junction kept 4 bases outside the gene matches.

This chain links TRBV27 with TRBJ2-1; TRBD1 matches 11 bases. Germline V gene sequence: CDR1 MNHEY, CDR2 SMNVEV (reference sequence). Trimming took 2 bases from V and 7 from J; bases not matched to a gene: 4. The CDR3 is made up of 15 amino acids. Here the CDR3 reads CASSLGTGGRNEQFF. DNA for the CDR3: TGTGCCAGCAGTTTAGGGACAGGGGGAAGGAATGAGCAGTTCTTC.

This clone was counted once. The V gene is TRBV5-1, the J gene TRBJ1-1; 11 bases line up with TRBD1. CDR3 length equals 13 residues. Per germline, CDR1 SGHRS and CDR2 YFSETQ. Trimming took 4 bases from V and 6 from J; bases not matched to a gene: 2. The CDR3 spells CASSGQGASEAFF. CDR3 DNA: TGCGCCAGCAGCGGACAGGGGGCATCTGAAGCTTTCTTT.